The rows below give T cell receptor beta chains drawn from one sample of a study of human T cells and chemical hapten exposure. TCRdb recomputed calls from the RACE reads with MiXCR, one row per CDR3 protein. The repertoire holds more than 85,000 distinct CDR3 sequences, with 8% to 13% as singletons. The source was whole blood, collected in connection with sensitization to the hapten diphenylcyclopropenone (DPC). These receptors came from a man aged 35-49 years with alopecia areata. Some clones in this sample may be carry-over from other donors' samples. Each CDR3 is given with its conserved first and last residue.

V,CDR3
TRBV19,CASSISPGTAYEQYF
TRBV25-1,CASSAGTGASGHGDTQYF
TRBV6-2/TRBV6-3,CASSHRDRGEQYF
TRBV11-3,CASSFSREGDQPQHF
TRBV6-1,CASTGAGANVLTF
TRBV4-2,CASSQEADGAGQGANYGYTF
TRBV6-5,CASSYVTGSDTQYF
TRBV24-1,CATSDATGPSYNEQFF
TRBV6-2/TRBV6-3,CASSPGQGVSNEKLFF
TRBV24-1,CATSDLHPGWTEAFF
TRBV27,CASSLAWDRPVEQYF
TRBV28,CASSSGQRTDTQYF
TRBV30,CAWSVLFRDNEQFF